Presented here are 22 T cell receptor beta chains from one specimen sequenced in a study of OX40 agonist ivuxolimab in advanced cancers. Assay used: immunoSEQ multiplex PCR; TCRdb lists only in-frame clones, some missing. The sample includes around 73,000 clones, 80% to 90% of them seen just once. The specimen comprised CD4+ or CD8+ T cells sorted from blood, sampled in a trial of the OX40 agonist ivuxolimab. The receptor source for this set is an adult with an advanced solid tumor such as melanoma, head and neck, liver or kidney cancer.

The chain recombines TRBV10-2 with TRBJ2-2; D is unclear. V was shortened by 8 bases and J by 3 bases, with 10 bases between the two germline ends. There are 13 residues in the CDR3. Germline values: CDR1 WSHSY, CDR2 SAAADI. Here the CDR3 reads CASASRDTGELFF. The CDR3 DNA sequence: TGCGCCAGCGCATCCCGGGACACCGGGGAGCTGTTTTTT.

The V and J genes are TRBV5-1 and TRBJ2-7, with D perhaps matching TRBD2 (5 bases). Germline CDR1 and CDR2: SGHRS and YFSETQ. The CDR3 runs to 17 residues. V shed 1 base and J shed 1 base, with 18 bases lying between them. The CDR3 sequence: CASSLTPEVGVSYEQYF. CDR3 nucleotide sequence: TGCGCCAGCAGCTTGACCCCGGAGGTTGGTGTATCCTACGAGCAGTACTTC.

This rearrangement joins TRBV7-3 to TRBJ2-2; TRBD2 agrees at 9 bases. This CDR3 spans 15 amino acids. V lost 4 bases, J lost 1 base, and 1 base stayed unmatched. Germline-derived CDR1 and CDR2 are SGHTA and FQGTGA. Written as DNA, the CDR3 is TGTGCCAGCAGCTCTAGCGGGATGAACACCGGGGAGCTGTTTTTT. This translates into CASSSSGMNTGELFF.

About this clone: Other DNA sequences from this sample encode an identical CDR3 as well. The V and J genes are TRBV5-6 and TRBJ2-7; D tentatively fits TRBD1 or TRBD2 (5 bases each). CDR1 SGHDT and CDR2 YYEEEE come from the germline V gene. The CDR3 is made up of 13 amino acids. Trimming left V 4 bases short and J 3 bases short, with 11 bases between. In DNA form, the CDR3 reads TGTGCCAGCAGCCCGGGACCTCTCTACGAGCAGTACTTC. This gives the protein CASSPGPLYEQYF.

The rearrangement joins TRBV15 to TRBJ2-2; D possibly corresponds to TRBD1 (6 bases). There are 16 residues in the CDR3. CDR1 and CDR2 (germline): LNHNV, YYDKDF (reference sequence). Trimming removed 3 bases from V and 2 bases from J, with 13 bases in between. CDR3 region: CATSSSRGPNTGELFF. In nucleotides, the CDR3 is TGTGCCACCAGCAGTAGCAGGGGACCTAACACCGGGGAGCTGTTTTTT.

This chain connects TRBV5-1 to TRBJ1-6; 8 bases are shared with TRBD1. The length of the CDR3 is 17 residues. The junction had 10 bases not matched to a gene; V was cut back by 1 base and J by 7 bases. The germline V gene encodes CDR1 SGHRS and CDR2 YFSETQ. In nucleotides, the CDR3 is TGCGCCAGCAGCTTGAGTACCGGGACAGGAGTCAATTCACCCCTCCACTTT. The encoded protein is CASSLSTGTGVNSPLHF. The whole variable domain, filled in from reference TRBV5-1 and TRBJ1-6, reads KAGVTQTPRYLIKTRGQQVTLSCSPISGHRSVSWYQQTPGQGLQFLFEYFSETQRNKGNFPGRFSGRQFSNSRSEMNVSTLELGDSALYLCASSLSTGTGVNSPLHFGNGTRLTVT.

The V call is TRBV4-1, the J call TRBJ1-1; tentative D call: TRBD1 (5 bases). The CDR3 covers 15 residues. The V and J ends lost 3 bases and 0 bases respectively, with 11 bases between them. Germline CDR1 reads MGHRA; CDR2 reads YSYEKL. The CDR3 DNA is TGCGCCAGCAGCCAGGGGCCTTCCATGAACACTGAAGCTTTCTTT. Its protein is CASSQGPSMNTEAFF.

The chain links TRBV4-1 to TRBJ1-1; D unresolved. The length of the CDR3 is 14 residues. V lost 0 bases and J 3 bases, leaving 8 bases between the germline ends. Germline V gene lookup returns CDR1 MGHRA and CDR2 YSYEKL. The CDR3: CASSQEWGYTEAFF. The CDR3 nucleotides read TGCGCCAGCAGCCAAGAGTGGGGATACACTGAAGCTTTCTTT.

The chain has TRBV7-9 and TRBJ2-7; TRBD1 agrees at 8 bases. CDR3 length: 15 residues. V was clipped by 4 bases and J by 0 bases; unmatched bases: 5. The V gene's germline CDR1 is SEHNR and CDR2 FQNEAQ (reference sequence). CDR3 DNA sequence: TGTGCCAGCAGCTCAGAGGACAGGGACTCCTACGAGCAGTACTTC. The encoded protein is CASSSEDRDSYEQYF.

This clone appeared a single time. V gene TRBV9 combines with J gene TRBJ2-2; TRBD1 agrees at 8 bases. V shed 3 bases and J 7 bases; nucleotides not matched to a gene: 5. Per germline, CDR1 SGDLS and CDR2 YYNGEE. The CDR3 length is 14 residues. The CDR3 nucleotides are TGTGCCAGCAGCGGACAGGGGTCTGGCGGGGAGCTGTTTTTT. Its translation: CASSGQGSGGELFF.

V gene TRBV6-1 combines with J gene TRBJ2-5, with 10 bases lining up with TRBD2. The CDR3 sequence is 18 residues long. CDR1 and CDR2 from the germline V gene are MNHNS and SASEGT. Trimming at V came to 1 base and at J to 1 base, leaving 9 bases not matched to a gene. The CDR3 DNA follows: TGTGCCAGCAGTGAAGACCCATTTAGCGGGGGGCCCCAAGAGACCCAGTACTTC. It translates to CASSEDPFSGGPQETQYF.

V and J are TRBV7-2 and TRBJ1-6; tentative D call: TRBD1 (5 bases). Trimming stripped 2 bases from V and 3 bases from J, with 8 bases between. CDR3 length: 15 amino acids. Looked up from germline, CDR1 is SGHTA and CDR2 is FQGNSA. The CDR3 reads CASSLIQGYNSPLHF. In DNA form, the CDR3 reads TGTGCCAGCAGCTTAATCCAGGGCTATAATTCACCCCTCCACTTT.

This chain links TRBV28 with TRBJ2-1; possible D gene TRBD2, 5 bases. The V end was cut by 6 bases, the J end by 10 bases, with 10 bases between. The CDR3 is 11 residues long. Per the germline V gene, CDR1 is MDHEN and CDR2 is SYDVKM. CDR3 amino acids: CASRDWAEQFF. CDR3 DNA: TGTGCCAGCAGGGACTGGGCAGAGCAGTTCTTC.

On this clone itself: Other DNA variants within this sample encode the same CDR3. This chain joins TRBV27 and TRBJ2-1; no clear D gene. Germline assignment: CDR1 MNHEY and CDR2 SMNVEV (reference sequence). The CDR3 has 13 amino acids. The V and J ends lost 2 bases and 4 bases respectively, with 6 bases between them. This CDR3 reads CASSLGSYNEQFF. DNA for the CDR3: TGTGCCAGCAGTTTAGGCAGTTACAATGAGCAGTTCTTC.

The chain uses TRBV7-9 and TRBJ2-7; 7 positions agree with TRBD1. This CDR3 is built from 15 residues. Germline V gives CDR1 SEHNR, CDR2 FQNEAQ (reference sequence). J lost 2 bases, V lost 4 bases, and 8 bases had no gene match. CDR3 amino acids: CASSSAGQATYEQYF. DNA of the CDR3: TGTGCCAGCAGCTCCGCCGGACAGGCCACCTACGAGCAGTACTTC.

Comments on this clone: Additional DNA sequences in this sample encode the identical CDR3. This rearrangement joins TRBV11-2 to TRBJ2-7; D may be TRBD1 or TRBD2 (5 bases each). Germline values: CDR1 SGHAT, CDR2 FQNNGV. This CDR3 contains 14 residues. Trimming cost V 0 bases and J 2 bases, with 8 bases left between them. CDR3 region: CASSLDLGAYEQYF. The DNA for the CDR3 is TGTGCCAGCAGCTTAGATTTGGGGGCCTACGAGCAGTACTTC.

CDR3 region: CASKLTSGSDEQYF. In nucleotides, the CDR3 is TGTGCCAGCAAATTGACTAGCGGGAGCGACGAGCAGTACTTC. This chain uses TRBV19 with TRBJ2-7; TRBD2 matches at 12 bases. Germline trimming cut 9 bases from V and 5 bases from J; bases unmatched to any gene: 8. Germline V gene data show CDR1 as LNHDA and CDR2 as SQIVND (reference sequence). CDR3 length equals 14 residues. The whole variable domain, remainder taken from reference TRBV19 and TRBJ2-7, is DGGITQSPKYLFRKEGQNVTLSCEQNLNHDAMYWYRQDPGQGLRLIYYSQIVNDFQKGDIAEGYSVSREKKESFPLTVTSAQKNPTAFYLCASKLTSGSDEQYFGPGTRLTVT.

The CDR3 reads CASSLYPGQVEAFF. In nucleotides, the CDR3 is TGTGCCAGCAGCTTATACCCCGGACAGGTTGAAGCTTTCTTT. The chain uses TRBV7-3 and TRBJ1-1; TRBD1 agrees at 7 bases. The CDR3 contains 14 residues. Germline V gene lookup returns CDR1 SGHTA and CDR2 FQGTGA. After removal of 2 bases from V and 7 bases from J, the junction contained 7 bases not matched to a gene.

This chain joins TRBV11-2 and TRBJ2-2; possibly TRBD1 or TRBD2 for D (5 bases each). In germline, CDR1 is SGHAT, CDR2 FQNNGV. The CDR3 spans 17 residues. V shed 3 bases and J shed 2 bases, with 16 bases lying between them. DNA for the CDR3: TGTGCCAGCAGCTTGGGGGTTGGTAGTCTTAACACCGGGGAGCTGTTTTTT. Encoded protein: CASSLGVGSLNTGELFF.

The chain links TRBV4-2 to TRBJ2-7, with 9 bases matching TRBD1. CDR3 length: 14 amino acids. Germline trimming cut 4 bases from V and 5 bases from J; bases unmatched to any gene: 6. Germline V lookup: CDR1 LGHNA, CDR2 YNFKEQ. CDR3 loop: CASSPGTGLNEQYF. The DNA of the CDR3 is TGTGCCAGCAGCCCAGGGACAGGGCTTAACGAGCAGTACTTC.

This rearrangement joins TRBV5-8 to TRBJ1-2; D perhaps matches TRBD1 (5 bases). The CDR3 covers 13 residues. V was shortened by 7 bases and J by 7 bases, with 17 bases between the two germline ends. The germline V gene has CDR1 SGHTS and CDR2 YDEGEE. The CDR3 is CASPDSPAVGYTF. The CDR3 DNA is TGTGCCAGCCCTGACAGCCCGGCCGTTGGCTACACCTTC.

This chain uses TRBV6-6 with TRBJ2-5; D not resolved. CDR3 size: 16 residues. Germline V gene sequence: CDR1 MNHNY, CDR2 SVGAGI (reference sequence). The ends were cut back, 2 bases at V and 0 bases at J, with 13 bases in the middle. CDR3 in amino acids: CASSYGLPQYQETQYF. In DNA, the CDR3 is TGTGCCAGCAGTTACGGGCTACCGCAGTACCAAGAGACCCAGTACTTC.